The subject of this entry is one TCR beta chain. Trimming took 3 bases from V and 3 from J, leaving 14 bases between them. CDR1 is DFQATT and CDR2 is SNEGSKA in the germline V gene (reference sequence). The CDR3 runs 14 residues. The sample belongs to a study of blood T cells in healthy people across ages. The authors ran a second PCR of roughly 6 to 12 cycles using a sample-barcoded 5' primer and a J-beta primer mix. TCRdb used MiXCR to reprocess the 5' RACE reads, holding one entry per CDR3 protein. The sample has around 1.5 million distinct CDR3 sequences, almost 35% seen once. Specimen: blood. The TCR originated in a woman in her thirties in good health. This chain links TRBV20-1 with TRBJ1-1, with D unresolved. The chain's CDR3 is CSARESPSDTEAFF. The CDR3 coding sequence is TGCAGTGCTAGGGAGTCCCCCTCAGACACTGAAGCTTTCTTT.